This is a list of T cell receptor beta chains from one sample in a study of CD8+ T cells in alopecia areata. Sequencing was performed with immunoSEQ multiplex PCR; in TCRdb, only in-frame clones are kept and a portion is missing. The sample lists 80,000 to 95,000 clones, roughly 40% seen once, with roughly 18% in the top ten. The source was CD8+ T cells sorted from blood, collected at week 24, from a patient treated with tofacitinib. The receptors were sampled from a human donor with alopecia areata. Each CDR3 is given with its conserved first and last residue. The D gene is left open where the match is weak. Clone size, where shown, is once, few, many, or a class for clones that have expanded.

>TRBJ2-7|.|TRBV29-1|TRBD1
CSVSDRGISYEQYF
TGCAGCGTAAGCGACAGGGGGATTTCCTACGAGCAGTACTTC
>TRBJ2-3|few|TRBV29-1|.
CSVYTLDLTDTQYF
TGCAGCGTTTATACTCTAGATCTCACAGATACGCAGTATTTT
>TRBJ1-5|.|TRBV7-2|.
CARFSGSSNQPQHF
TGTGCCAGATTTAGTGGGAGTAGCAATCAGCCCCAGCATTTT
>TRBJ2-2|few|TRBV11-2|TRBD1
CASSPGDRRTGELFF
TGTGCCAGCAGCCCCGGGGACAGACGCACCGGGGAGCTGTTTTTT
>TRBJ1-5|few|TRBV27|TRBD1
CASSLSYRGAAPQHF
TGTGCCAGCAGTTTATCCTACAGGGGCGCCGCACCCCAGCATTTT
>TRBJ2-7|.|TRBV5-6|.
CASSGTAAEQYF
TGTGCCAGCAGCGGGACCGCTGCCGAGCAGTACTTC
>TRBJ2-3|.|TRBV6-1|.
CASSEFIGGSTDTQYF
TGTGCCAGCAGTGAATTCATCGGGGGTAGCACAGATACGCAGTATTTT
>TRBJ1-2|.|TRBV27|.
CASSFGVDYGYTF
TGTGCCAGCAGTTTCGGGGTGGACTATGGCTACACCTTC
>TRBJ2-3|few|TRBV13|.
CASSALGDTQYF
TGTGCCAGCAGCGCCCTAGGGGATACGCAGTATTTT
>TRBJ2-1|few|TRBV7-2|.
CASSLSGYYYNEQFF
TGTGCCAGCAGCCTCAGCGGATACTACTACAATGAGCAGTTCTTC
>TRBJ2-7|.|TRBV7-9|.
CASSPGRDPYEQYF
TGTGCCAGCAGCCCAGGGCGGGACCCCTACGAGCAGTACTTC
>TRBJ2-7|.|TRBV29-1|TRBD2
CSALGGSASYEQYF
TGCAGCGCCCTCGGGGGGTCAGCCAGCTACGAGCAGTACTTC
>TRBJ2-7|.|TRBV7-9|.
CASSQIGRKSSYEQYF
TGTGCCAGCAGCCAAATTGGGCGGAAGAGCTCCTACGAGCAGTACTTC
>TRBJ2-7|.|TRBV28|TRBD1
CASSLGTGFSYEQYF
TGTGCCAGCAGTTTGGGGACAGGGTTCTCCTACGAGCAGTACTTC
>TRBJ1-1|.|TRBV27|TRBD1
CASSLKGDRGHTEAFF
TGTGCCAGCAGTTTAAAAGGGGACAGGGGGCATACTGAAGCTTTCTTT
>TRBJ2-3|.|TRBV7-9|.
CASSPDSAALATQYF
TGTGCCAGCAGCCCGGACTCCGCCGCCCTCGCGACGCAGTATTTT
>TRBJ2-1|few|TRBV5-5|TRBD2
CAVTASGRADYNEQFF
TGTGCCGTCACGGCCAGCGGGAGGGCCGACTACAATGAGCAGTTCTTC
>TRBJ2-7|.|TRBV7-6|TRBD2
CASSLGPRAGDEQYF
TGTGCCAGCAGCTTAGGCCCTAGAGCGGGAGACGAGCAGTACTTC
>TRBJ1-2|.|TRBV2|.
CASSMVRYGYTF
TGTGCCAGCTCCATGGTTCGCTATGGCTACACCTTC
>TRBJ2-3|few|TRBV27|.
CASNLGGSTDTQYF
TGTGCCAGCAACCTGGGAGGAAGCACAGATACGCAGTATTTT
>TRBJ2-2|medium-sized|TRBV4-1|TRBD1
CASSQEDRNGVGELFF
TGCGCCAGCAGCCAAGAGGACAGGAATGGCGTCGGGGAGCTGTTTTTT
>TRBJ1-1|once|TRBV27|.
CASSLNPGPNTEAFF
TGTGCCAGCAGTTTAAATCCAGGACCCAACACTGAAGCTTTCTTT
>TRBJ2-7|.|TRBV29-1|.
CSVELRDTYEQYF
TGCAGCGTTGAACTCCGGGACACGTACGAGCAGTACTTC
>TRBJ2-7|.|TRBV6-1|.
CASSEFGGGLGYEQYF
TGTGCCAGCAGTGAATTCGGAGGGGGATTGGGGTACGAGCAGTACTTC
>TRBJ2-7|few|TRBV7-2|.
CASSIRPSYEQYF
TGTGCCAGCAGCATCCGACCTAGCTACGAGCAGTACTTC
>TRBJ2-7|.|TRBV11-2|.
CASSTSGTYEQYF
TGTGCCAGCAGCACCAGCGGGACATACGAGCAGTACTTC
>TRBJ2-3|.|TRBV25-1|TRBD2
CASSEGPYSGRAGDTQYF
TGTGCCAGCAGTGAAGGTCCCTATAGCGGGAGGGCCGGAGATACGCAGTATTTT
>TRBJ2-7|few|TRBV5-1|.
CASSLAVDYEQYF
TGCGCCAGCAGCTTGGCTGTGGACTACGAGCAGTACTTC
>TRBJ2-7|.|TRBV5-1|.
CASSPVAAGGAYEQYF
TGCGCCAGCAGCCCTGTAGCGGCGGGTGGGGCCTACGAGCAGTACTTC
>TRBJ2-7|few|TRBV19|TRBD1
CASSAGQGAVDEQYF
TGTGCCAGTAGCGCCGGACAGGGGGCTGTGGACGAGCAGTACTTC
>TRBJ2-7|.|TRBV7-9|.
CASSFGNLYEQYF
TGTGCCAGCAGCTTCGGCAACCTCTACGAGCAGTACTTC
>TRBJ2-1|few|TRBV7-8|.
CASSPSFSESYNEQFF
TGTGCCAGCAGCCCCTCGTTTAGTGAGTCCTACAATGAGCAGTTCTTC
>TRBJ2-1|.|TRBV29-1|TRBD2
CSAEWRGSKSYNEQFF
TGCAGCGCCGAGTGGCGCGGGAGTAAGTCCTACAATGAGCAGTTCTTC
>TRBJ2-7|.|TRBV7-9|.
CASSTGTYEQYF
TGTGCCAGCAGCACCGGGACCTACGAGCAGTACTTC
>TRBJ2-1|.|TRBV7-2|TRBD2
CASKLVPLAEVTNEQFF
TGTGCCAGCAAGCTAGTACCCCTAGCGGAAGTAACCAATGAGCAGTTCTTC
>TRBJ2-1|.|TRBV14|.
CASSQAKGNHNEQFF
TGTGCCAGCAGCCAGGCAAAGGGGAACCACAATGAGCAGTTCTTC
>TRBJ1-2|.|TRBV4-1|TRBD1
CASSQIGTGGLGYTF
TGCGCCAGCAGCCAGATCGGGACAGGGGGCCTTGGCTACACCTTC
>TRBJ2-7|.|TRBV15|.
CATSSGPGRDEQYF
TGTGCCACCAGCAGCGGTCCGGGTCGGGACGAGCAGTACTTC
>TRBJ2-2|.|TRBV29-1|.
CSVVTNTGELFF
TGCAGCGTTGTGACCAACACCGGGGAGCTGTTTTTT
>TRBJ2-2|few|TRBV5-6|.
CASTTLAPYGELFF
TGTGCCAGCACCACTCTAGCGCCCTACGGGGAGCTGTTTTTT
>TRBJ2-7|few|TRBV11-2|.
CASSPSLLGSYEQYF
TGTGCCAGCAGCCCTTCGTTATTAGGGTCCTACGAGCAGTACTTC
>TRBJ1-2|.|TRBV9|.
CASSFRGSGDGYGYTF
TGTGCCAGCAGCTTCCGCGGGTCGGGGGATGGCTATGGCTACACCTTC
>TRBJ1-2|.|TRBV9|.
CASSYTGTGYGYTF
TGTGCCAGCAGTTATACCGGGACGGGATATGGCTACACCTTC
>TRBJ1-1|medium-sized|TRBV5-4|TRBD1
CASSLLTGGREAFF
TGTGCCAGCAGCCTCCTGACAGGGGGTAGGGAAGCTTTCTTT
>TRBJ2-5|.|TRBV21-1|.
CARLARFQETQYF
TGTGCCAGACTCGCCCGGTTCCAAGAGACCCAGTACTTC
>TRBJ2-3|.|TRBV28|TRBD2
CASGAAGRTDTQYF
TGTGCCAGCGGGGCAGCGGGACGCACAGATACGCAGTATTTT
>TRBJ2-2|.|TRBV29-1|TRBD2
CSVDRGANTGELFF
TGCAGCGTTGATCGGGGGGCGAACACCGGGGAGCTGTTTTTT
>TRBJ1-1|few|TRBV4-1|TRBD1
CASSQDRQGGNTEAFF
TGCGCCAGCAGCCAAGACCGACAGGGCGGGAACACTGAAGCTTTCTTT
>TRBJ2-7|.|TRBV5-4|TRBD1
CASSLDRGYEQYF
TGTGCCAGCAGCTTGGACAGGGGGTACGAGCAGTACTTC
>TRBJ2-7|few|TRBV2|TRBD2
CASSEAWGRAHEQYF
TGTGCCAGCAGTGAAGCCTGGGGGAGGGCTCACGAGCAGTACTTC
>TRBJ2-3|.|TRBV7-9|.
CASSYTTDTQYF
TGTGCCAGCAGTTACACCACAGATACGCAGTATTTT
>TRBJ2-5|.|TRBV4-3|.
CASSQADLYQETQYF
TGCGCCAGCAGCCAGGCGGACTTGTACCAAGAGACCCAGTACTTC
>TRBJ2-1|few|TRBV12-5|.
CASGLASRGSHNEQFF
TGTGCTAGTGGTTTGGCATCCAGGGGTTCCCACAATGAGCAGTTCTTC